The sequence of this TCR beta chain was determined in a study of OX40 agonist ivuxolimab in advanced cancers. Whole-study context: Patients assigned to dose escalation were diagnosed with hepatocellular carcinoma, melanoma, renal cell or head and neck cancer. Whole-study results and caveats: Clonal expansion was among the lowest in partial responders at 0.1-3.0 mg/kg, especially CD8+.

Assay: immunoSEQ multiplex PCR; the TCRdb copy retains only in-frame clones and omits some. The sample has some 55,000 clones; 75% to 85% are singletons. On this clone itself: The antigen remains undetermined.

The starting material was CD4+ or CD8+ T cells sorted from blood, obtained in a trial of the OX40 agonist ivuxolimab. The clonotype comes from an adult with an advanced solid tumor such as melanoma, head and neck, liver or kidney cancer.

The CDR3 is CASSAGAGYTF. Here the CDR3 DNA reads TGTGCCAGCAGCGCTGGGGCAGGCTACACCTTC. The chain is built from TRBV25-1 and TRBJ1-2; D is perhaps TRBD1 (5 bases). The germline gives CDR1 MGHDK, CDR2 SYGVNS. V was cut by 6 bases and J by 8 bases, with 10 bases left in between. The CDR3 runs to 11 residues.